The rows below give T cell receptor beta chains drawn from one sample of a study of T cell responses to AZD1222 COVID-19 vaccine. TCRdb's table, derived via immunoSEQ multiplex PCR, lists solely in-frame clones and lacks some. The sample records over 150,000 clones, 92% being singletons. The sample here was peripheral blood, taken on day 0 of MenACWY control vaccination. The source of these receptors is an adult in good health. Each CDR3 is given with its conserved first and last residue. The D gene is left open where the match is weak. For some rows the clone size is stated as once, few or many, or as a class when expanded; others skip it.

j_call clone_size cdr3_length v_call d_call cdr3_nt cdr3_aa
TRBJ1-2 NA 14 TRBV29-1 TRBD1 TGCAGCGTCTCCCGCCGGGACAGGGTCCATGGCTACACCTTC CSVSRRDRVHGYTF
TRBJ2-5 NA 13 TRBV18 NA TGTGCCAGCTCCCCGCGGGCCCAAGAGACCCAGTACTTC CASSPRAQETQYF
TRBJ2-1 NA 15 TRBV5-1 TRBD2 TGCGCCAGCAGTTTCGGACTAGCGAGTTACAATGAGCAGTTCTTC CASSFGLASYNEQFF
TRBJ2-4 NA 16 TRBV29-1 TRBD1 TGCAGCGTTGAAGATCGGGCAGGGGGTAGCGTAGACATTCAGTACTTC CSVEDRAGGSVDIQYF
TRBJ1-1 NA 14 TRBV4-1 NA TGCGCCAGCAGCGGGGGGGCGGTGGGATCTGAAGCTTTCTTT CASSGGAVGSEAFF
TRBJ1-2 NA 14 TRBV5-1 NA TGCGCCAGCAGCTTGGGACAGATTCACTATGGCTACACCTTC CASSLGQIHYGYTF
TRBJ2-2 NA 17 TRBV19 NA TGTGCCAGTAGTATTGGGGGCGGCAGGGTCGGCACCGGGGAGCTGTTTTTT CASSIGGGRVGTGELFF
TRBJ2-6 NA 19 TRBV5-4 NA TGTGCCAGCAGCAACGATCCCGGGACAATCCTCTCTGGGGCCAACGTCCTGACTTTC CASSNDPGTILSGANVLTF
TRBJ2-7 few 14 TRBV9 TRBD1 TGTGCCAGCAGCGCCTGGGACAGGGGAGGCGAGCAGTACTTC CASSAWDRGGEQYF
TRBJ2-5 NA 15 TRBV7-2 NA TGTGCCAGCAGCTTAGAAGGGACCTCCGGGGAGACCCAGTACTTC CASSLEGTSGETQYF
TRBJ2-1 NA 15 TRBV7-8 TRBD2 TGTGCCAGCAGACTAGCGGGACCTTCCTACAATGAGCAGTTCTTC CASRLAGPSYNEQFF
TRBJ1-2 NA 14 TRBV28 NA TGTGCCAGCAGTCCCGCGACAGTCTACTATGGCTACACCTTC CASSPATVYYGYTF
TRBJ2-1 NA 18 TRBV10-3 NA TGTGCCATCAGTGAGTCAAGCCTAACGGGTGTCTCCTACAATGAGCAGTTCTTC CAISESSLTGVSYNEQFF
TRBJ2-7 NA 14 TRBV7-9 TRBD1 TGTGCCAGCAGCCCCGGGACAGATTACTACGAGCAGTACTTC CASSPGTDYYEQYF
TRBJ2-7 NA 13 TRBV6-5 TRBD1 TGTGCCAGCAGTTCGGGACAGTACTACGAGCAGTACTTC CASSSGQYYEQYF
TRBJ1-6 once 13 TRBV10-3 NA TGTGCCATCGGGCAGGGTGGTAATTCACCCCTCCACTTT CAIGQGGNSPLHF
TRBJ2-2 once 14 TRBV11-3 NA TGTGCCAGCAGCTCAGGGAGAAGCGCCGGGGAGCTGTTTTTT CASSSGRSAGELFF
TRBJ2-7 NA 15 TRBV9 NA TGTGCCAGCAGCGGGCCCGGGACAAACTCCTACGAGCAGTACTTC CASSGPGTNSYEQYF
TRBJ2-2 NA 14 TRBV7-2 TRBD2 TGTGCCAGCAGAGGACTAGTTACCACCGGGGAGCTGTTTTTT CASRGLVTTGELFF
TRBJ1-1 NA 14 TRBV27 TRBD1 TGTGCCAGCAGTTTACGACAGGGGGACACTGAAGCTTTCTTT CASSLRQGDTEAFF
TRBJ1-6 NA 13 TRBV30 TRBD1 TGTGCCTGGAGAGGGACAGGGTACTCACCCCTCCACTTT CAWRGTGYSPLHF
TRBJ2-1 once 15 TRBV24-1 NA TGTGCCACCAGCCGCGACTCTCCTACTGGAAATGAGCAGTTCTTC CATSRDSPTGNEQFF